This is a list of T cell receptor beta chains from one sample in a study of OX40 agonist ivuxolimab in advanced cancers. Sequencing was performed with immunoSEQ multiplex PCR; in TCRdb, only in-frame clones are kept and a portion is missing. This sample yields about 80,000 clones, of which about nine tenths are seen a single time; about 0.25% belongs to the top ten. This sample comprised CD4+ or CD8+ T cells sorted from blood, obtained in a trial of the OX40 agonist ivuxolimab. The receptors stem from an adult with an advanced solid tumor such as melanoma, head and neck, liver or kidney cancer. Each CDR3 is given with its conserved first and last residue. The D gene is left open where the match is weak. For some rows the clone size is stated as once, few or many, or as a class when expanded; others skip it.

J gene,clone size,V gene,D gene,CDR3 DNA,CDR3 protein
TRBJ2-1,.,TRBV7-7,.,TGTGCCAGCAGCTCGAGCTCCTACAATGAGCAGTTCTTC,CASSSSSYNEQFF
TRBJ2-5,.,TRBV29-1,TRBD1,TGCAGCGTCGACACAGGGGGAAGTCAAGAGACCCAGTACTTC,CSVDTGGSQETQYF
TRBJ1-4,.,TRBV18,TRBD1,TGTGCCAGCTCACCAGTTCGGACAGGCAGAGATGAAAAACTGTTTTTT,CASSPVRTGRDEKLFF
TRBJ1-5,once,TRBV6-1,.,TGTGCCAGCAGTATCCGACAGGATAATCAGCCCCAGCATTTT,CASSIRQDNQPQHF
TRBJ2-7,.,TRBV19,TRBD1,TGTGCCAGTAGTGAACAGGGGGCGGCCGACGAGCAGTACTTC,CASSEQGAADEQYF
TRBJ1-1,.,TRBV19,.,TGTGCCAGTAGTATCAGAGGGGAAGCTTTCTTT,CASSIRGEAFF
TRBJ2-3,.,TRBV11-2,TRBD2,TGTGCCGGCAGCTTATTGCGCGGGAGGGCCCCAGATACGCAGTATTTT,CAGSLLRGRAPDTQYF
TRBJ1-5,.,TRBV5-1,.,TGCGCCAGCAGCTTGTTCGGGGAGAATCAGCCCCAGCATTTT,CASSLFGENQPQHF
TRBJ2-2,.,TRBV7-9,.,TGTGCCAGCAGAACCGACGGGGAGCTGTTTTTT,CASRTDGELFF
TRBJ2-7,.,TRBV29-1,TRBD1,TGCAGCGCCCGACTGACAGGGGAGCCCTACGAGCAGTACTTC,CSARLTGEPYEQYF
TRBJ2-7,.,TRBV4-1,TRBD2,TGCGCCAGCAGCAAAGGGACTAGCGGGTTCCTCCCGAGCTCCTACGAGCAGTACTTC,CASSKGTSGFLPSSYEQYF
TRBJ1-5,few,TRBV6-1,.,TGTGCCAGCAGTGAGAACCAGCCCCAGCATTTT,CASSENQPQHF
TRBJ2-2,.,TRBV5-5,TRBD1,TGTGCCAGCAGCTCCGGGACAGGGGTAAACACCGGGGAGCTGTTTTTT,CASSSGTGVNTGELFF
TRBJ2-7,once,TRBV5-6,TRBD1,TGTGCCAGCAGCCGGGACAGCTACGAGCAGTACTTC,CASSRDSYEQYF
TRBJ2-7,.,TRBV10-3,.,TGTGCCATCAGTGAGTCTGAAGTAAGCTCCTACGAGCAGTACTTC,CAISESEVSSYEQYF
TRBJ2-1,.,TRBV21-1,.,TGTGCCAGCAGCCCAGCGGGAGGGTCCTACAATGAGCAGTTCTTC,CASSPAGGSYNEQFF
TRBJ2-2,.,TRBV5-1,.,TGCGCCAGCAGGACAGACAACACCGGGGAGCTGTTTTTT,CASRTDNTGELFF
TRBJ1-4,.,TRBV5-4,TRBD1,TGTGCCAGCAGCTCGAAACAGGGGGCGGGGTATGAAAAACTGTTTTTT,CASSSKQGAGYEKLFF
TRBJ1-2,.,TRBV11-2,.,TGTGCCAGCAGCCGTCTCGGGAGGGCCCTAGGATATGGCTACACCTTC,CASSRLGRALGYGYTF
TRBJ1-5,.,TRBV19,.,TGTGCCAGTAGTATATCCTCTGTGGGGGGCTCTCAGCCCCAGCATTTT,CASSISSVGGSQPQHF
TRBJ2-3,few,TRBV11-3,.,TGTGCCAGCAGCTCATGGGAGTGGGGCACAGATACGCAGTATTTT,CASSSWEWGTDTQYF
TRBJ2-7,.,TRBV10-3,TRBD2,TGTGCCATCAGAGGACTAGCGGGGTACGAGCAGTACTTC,CAIRGLAGYEQYF
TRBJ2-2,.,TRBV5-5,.,TGTGCCAGCAGCTTGTCGGTGGGAGGAGGACGTACCGGGGAGCTGTTTTTT,CASSLSVGGGRTGELFF
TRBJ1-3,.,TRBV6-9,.,TGTGCCGGCGACGGGTTCTCTGGAAACACCATATATTTT,CAGDGFSGNTIYF
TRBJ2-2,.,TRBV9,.,TGTGCCAGCAGCGCTCCCCGTGATCGGGGACGTATAGGCGTAACCGGGGAGCTGTTTTTT,CASSAPRDRGRIGVTGELFF
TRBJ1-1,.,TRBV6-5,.,TGTGCCAGCAGTTCAGAGCAGATTAACACTGAAGCTTTCTTT,CASSSEQINTEAFF
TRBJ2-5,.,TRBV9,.,TGTGCCAGCAGCGTTCAGGGGCAAGAGACCCAGTACTTC,CASSVQGQETQYF
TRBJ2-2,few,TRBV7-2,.,TGTGCCAGCAGCTTTCTTGGTCCCGGGGAGCTGTTTTTT,CASSFLGPGELFF
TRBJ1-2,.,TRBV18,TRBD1,TGTGCCAGCTCACAACAGGGGAGCGACTATGGCTACACCTTC,CASSQQGSDYGYTF
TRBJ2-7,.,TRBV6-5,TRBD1,TGTGCCAGCAGTTATATCGGGACAGAGTACGAGCAGTACTTC,CASSYIGTEYEQYF
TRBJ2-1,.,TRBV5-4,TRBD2,TGTGCCAGCAGCCCAGGGACTAGCAACGGAAATGAGCAGTTCTTC,CASSPGTSNGNEQFF
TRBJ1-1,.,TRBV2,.,TGTGCCAGCAAGATTAAGGCTCAGAACACTGAAGCTTTCTTT,CASKIKAQNTEAFF
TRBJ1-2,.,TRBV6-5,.,TGTGCCAGCAGTTCCCCCTCGACAGTGGAATATGGCTACACCTTC,CASSSPSTVEYGYTF
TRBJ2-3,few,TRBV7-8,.,TGTGCCAGCAGCGCCCGGGGGAATACGCAGTATTTT,CASSARGNTQYF
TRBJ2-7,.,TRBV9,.,TGTGCCAGCAGCCCGGGGGACAGCCCCTACGAGCAGTACTTC,CASSPGDSPYEQYF
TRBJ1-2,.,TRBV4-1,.,TGCGCCAGCAGCCAAGATCAGGGGAAGGGAGGAGGCTACACCTTC,CASSQDQGKGGGYTF
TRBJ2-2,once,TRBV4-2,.,TGTGCCAGCAGCCCAAGTAGACAGGCGCTCACCGGGGAGCTGTTTTTT,CASSPSRQALTGELFF
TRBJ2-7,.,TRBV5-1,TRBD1,TGCGCCAGCAGCTCCCAGGGGGCAAGCTACGAGCAGTACTTC,CASSSQGASYEQYF
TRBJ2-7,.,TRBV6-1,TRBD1,TGTGCCAGCAGTAGCCGACAGGGCGGCTACGAGCAGTACTTC,CASSSRQGGYEQYF
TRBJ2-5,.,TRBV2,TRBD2,TGTGCCAGCAGTGACACTAGCGGGAGGGCCGAGACCCAGTACTTC,CASSDTSGRAETQYF
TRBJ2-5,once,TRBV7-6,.,TGTGCCAGCAGCACACCAAGCACGGTTTTCGGGACCCAGTACTTC,CASSTPSTVFGTQYF
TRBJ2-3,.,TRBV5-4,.,TGTGCCAGCAGCCCTAATCCAAGCACAGATACGCAGTATTTT,CASSPNPSTDTQYF